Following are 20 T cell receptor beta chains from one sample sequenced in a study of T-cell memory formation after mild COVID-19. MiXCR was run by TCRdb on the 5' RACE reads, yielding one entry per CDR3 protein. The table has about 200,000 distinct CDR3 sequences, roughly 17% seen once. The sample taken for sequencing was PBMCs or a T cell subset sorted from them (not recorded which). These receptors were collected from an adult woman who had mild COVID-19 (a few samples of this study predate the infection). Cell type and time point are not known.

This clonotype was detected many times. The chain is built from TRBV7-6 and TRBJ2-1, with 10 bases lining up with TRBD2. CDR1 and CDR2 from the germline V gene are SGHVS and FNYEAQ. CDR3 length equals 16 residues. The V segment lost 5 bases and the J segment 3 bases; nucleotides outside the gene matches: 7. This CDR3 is CASSKGTSEFYNEQFF. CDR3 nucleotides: TGTGCCAGCAGCAAAGGGACTAGCGAGTTCTACAATGAGCAGTTCTTC. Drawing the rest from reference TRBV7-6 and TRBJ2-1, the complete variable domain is GAGVSQSPRYKVTKRGQDVALRCDPISGHVSLYWYRQALGQGPEFLTYFNYEAQQDKSGLPNDRFSAERPEGSISTLTIQRTEQRDSAMYRCASSKGTSEFYNEQFFGPGTRLTVL.

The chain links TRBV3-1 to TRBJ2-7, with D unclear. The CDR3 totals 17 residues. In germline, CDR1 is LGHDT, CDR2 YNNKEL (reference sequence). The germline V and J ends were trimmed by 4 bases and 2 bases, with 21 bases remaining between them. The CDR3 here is CASSLSDTRLAPYEQYF. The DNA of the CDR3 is TGTGCCAGCAGCCTATCCGACACCAGATTGGCGCCCTACGAGCAGTACTTC.

In DNA, the CDR3 is TGTGCCTCCTCAGGGAGAACTGAAGCTTTCTTT. It codes for CASSGRTEAFF. The chain combines TRBV10-3 with TRBJ1-1, with D perhaps TRBD1 (5 bases). Trimming took 11 bases from V and 5 from J, leaving 12 bases between them. The CDR3 length is 11 residues. Looked up from germline, CDR1 is ENHRY and CDR2 is SYGVKD.

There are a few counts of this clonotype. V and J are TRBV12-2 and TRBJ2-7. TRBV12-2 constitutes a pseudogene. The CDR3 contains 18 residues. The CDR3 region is CASRFQFHQEFIGRGQYF. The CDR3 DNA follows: TGTGCAAGTCGCTTTCAATTTCATCAGGAATTTATCGGTCGGGGTCAGTACTTC.

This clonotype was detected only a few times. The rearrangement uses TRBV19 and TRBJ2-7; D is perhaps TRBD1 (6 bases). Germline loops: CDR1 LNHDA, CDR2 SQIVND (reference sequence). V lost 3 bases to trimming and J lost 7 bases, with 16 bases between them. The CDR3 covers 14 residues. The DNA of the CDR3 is TGTGCCAGTAGTATTTTGGGACCCAGGGGAGAGCAGTACTTC. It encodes CASSILGPRGEQYF.

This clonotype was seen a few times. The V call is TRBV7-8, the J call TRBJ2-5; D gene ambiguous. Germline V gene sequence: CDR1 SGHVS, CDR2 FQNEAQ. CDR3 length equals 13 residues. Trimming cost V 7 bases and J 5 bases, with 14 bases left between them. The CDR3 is CASNHRLEETQYF. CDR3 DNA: TGTGCCAGCAACCATCGTCTGGAGGAGACCCAGTACTTC.

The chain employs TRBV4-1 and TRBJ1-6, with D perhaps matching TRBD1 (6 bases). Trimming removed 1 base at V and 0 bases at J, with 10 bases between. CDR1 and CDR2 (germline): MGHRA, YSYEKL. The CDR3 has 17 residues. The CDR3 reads CASSQVGGTSYNSPLHF. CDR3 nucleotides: TGCGCCAGCAGCCAAGTAGGGGGGACCTCCTATAATTCACCCCTCCACTTT.

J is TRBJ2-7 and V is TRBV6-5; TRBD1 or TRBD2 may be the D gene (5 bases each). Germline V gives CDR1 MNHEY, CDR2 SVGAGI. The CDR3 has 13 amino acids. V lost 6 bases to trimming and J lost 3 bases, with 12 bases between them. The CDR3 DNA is TGTGCCAGCAGCTCCCCGAGGGGCTACGAGCAGTACTTC. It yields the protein CASSSPRGYEQYF.

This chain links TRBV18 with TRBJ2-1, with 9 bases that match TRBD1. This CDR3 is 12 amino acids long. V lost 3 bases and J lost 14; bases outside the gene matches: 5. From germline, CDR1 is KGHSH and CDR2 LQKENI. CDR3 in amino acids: CASSPDGDREFF. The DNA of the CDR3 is TGTGCCAGCTCACCTGACGGGGACAGGGAGTTCTTC.

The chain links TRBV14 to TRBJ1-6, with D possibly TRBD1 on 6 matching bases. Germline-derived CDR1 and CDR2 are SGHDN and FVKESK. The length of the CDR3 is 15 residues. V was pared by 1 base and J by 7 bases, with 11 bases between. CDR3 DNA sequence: TGTGCCAGCAGCCAAGGGGGGGCTTGGAATTCACCCCTCCACTTT. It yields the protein CASSQGGAWNSPLHF.

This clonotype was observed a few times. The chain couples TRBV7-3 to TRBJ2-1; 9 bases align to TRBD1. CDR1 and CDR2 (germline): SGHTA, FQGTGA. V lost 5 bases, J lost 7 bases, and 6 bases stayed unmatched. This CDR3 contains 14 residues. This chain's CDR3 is CASSGDRAGNEQFF. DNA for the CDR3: TGTGCCAGCAGCGGGGACAGGGCTGGGAATGAGCAGTTCTTC. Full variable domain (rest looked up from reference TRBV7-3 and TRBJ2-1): GAGVSQTPSNKVTEKGKYVELRCDPISGHTALYWYRQSLGQGPEFLIYFQGTGAADDSGLPNDRFFAVRPEGSVSTLKIQRTERGDSAVYLCASSGDRAGNEQFFGPGTRLTVL.

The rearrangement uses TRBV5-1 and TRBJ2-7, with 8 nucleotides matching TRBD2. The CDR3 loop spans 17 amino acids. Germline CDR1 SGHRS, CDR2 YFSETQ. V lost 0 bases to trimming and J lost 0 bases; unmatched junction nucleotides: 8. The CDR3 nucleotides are TGCGCCAGCAGCTTGGCGAGGGGAGCGGGAGCCTCCTACGAGCAGTACTTC. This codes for CASSLARGAGASYEQYF. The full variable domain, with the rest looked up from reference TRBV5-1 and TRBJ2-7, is KAGVTQTPRYLIKTRGQQVTLSCSPISGHRSVSWYQQTPGQGLQFLFEYFSETQRNKGNFPGRFSGRQFSNSRSEMNVSTLELGDSALYLCASSLARGAGASYEQYFGPGTRLTVT.

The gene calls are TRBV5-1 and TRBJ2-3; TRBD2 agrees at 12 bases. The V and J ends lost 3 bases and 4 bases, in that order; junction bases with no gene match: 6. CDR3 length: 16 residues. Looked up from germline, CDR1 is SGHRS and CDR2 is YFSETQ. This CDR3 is CASSSLLAGGPDTQYF. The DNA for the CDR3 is TGCGCCAGCAGCTCACTACTAGCGGGGGGCCCAGATACGCAGTATTTT.

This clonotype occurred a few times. CDR3 bases: TGTGCCAGCAAGTTCCTAGCGGGAGCAGACGGGAGTGAGCAGTTCTTC. The encoded protein is CASKFLAGADGSEQFF. The chain recombines TRBV6-5 with TRBJ2-1, with 10 bases matching TRBD2. V trimming: 7 bases; J trimming: 9 bases; junction bases outside the gene matches: 15. The germline CDR1 and CDR2 sequences are MNHEY and SVGAGI. The CDR3 length is 16 residues.

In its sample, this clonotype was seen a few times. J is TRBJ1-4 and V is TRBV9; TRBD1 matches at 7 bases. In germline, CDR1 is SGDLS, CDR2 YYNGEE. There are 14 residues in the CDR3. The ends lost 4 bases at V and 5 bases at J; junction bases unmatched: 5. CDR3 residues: CASSPDRENEKLFF. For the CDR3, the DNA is TGTGCCAGCAGCCCCGACAGGGAAAATGAAAAACTGTTTTTT.

CDR3 in amino acids: CASSHRQGAGFETQYF. The CDR3 DNA follows: TGTGCCAGCAGCCATCGACAGGGGGCCGGCTTTGAGACCCAGTACTTC. The chain employs TRBV14 and TRBJ2-5; 10 bases match TRBD1. There are 16 residues in the CDR3. The trim removed 3 bases at V and 5 bases at J, leaving 9 bases unmatched. The germline V gene encodes CDR1 SGHDN and CDR2 FVKESK.

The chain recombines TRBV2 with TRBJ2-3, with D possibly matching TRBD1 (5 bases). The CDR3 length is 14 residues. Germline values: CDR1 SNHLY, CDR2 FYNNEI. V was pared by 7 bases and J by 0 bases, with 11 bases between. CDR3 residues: CASNQAGSTDTQYF. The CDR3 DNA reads TGTGCCAGCAATCAGGCAGGGAGCACAGATACGCAGTATTTT.

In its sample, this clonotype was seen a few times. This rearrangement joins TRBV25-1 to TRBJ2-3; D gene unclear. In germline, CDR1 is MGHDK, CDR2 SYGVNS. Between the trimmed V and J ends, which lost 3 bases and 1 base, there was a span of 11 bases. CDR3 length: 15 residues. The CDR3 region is CASSDSAVRTDTQYF. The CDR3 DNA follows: TGTGCCAGCAGTGATTCGGCGGTACGCACAGATACGCAGTATTTT.

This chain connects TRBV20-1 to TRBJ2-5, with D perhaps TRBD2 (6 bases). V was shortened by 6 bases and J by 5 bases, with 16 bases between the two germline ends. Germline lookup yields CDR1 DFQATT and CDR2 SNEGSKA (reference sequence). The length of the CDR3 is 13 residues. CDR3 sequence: CSAPPRGRETQYF. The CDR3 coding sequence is TGCAGTGCCCCCCCTCGGGGGAGGGAGACCCAGTACTTC.

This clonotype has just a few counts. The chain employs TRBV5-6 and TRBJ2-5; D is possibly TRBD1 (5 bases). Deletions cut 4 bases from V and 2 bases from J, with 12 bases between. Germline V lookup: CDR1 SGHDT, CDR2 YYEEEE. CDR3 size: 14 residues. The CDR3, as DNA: TGTGCCAGCAGCGGCCAGGGTTGGCAAGAGACCCAGTACTTC. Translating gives CASSGQGWQETQYF.